Below, 7 T cell receptor beta chains from the same sample are listed, as sequenced in a study of cytomegalovirus exposure and HLA in healthy donors. This table comes from immunoSEQ multiplex PCR, and its TCRdb copy is limited to in-frame clones, with some not included. The top ten hold roughly 2.5% of the sample, which has some 170,000 clones, about 89% seen once. Sequenced input: PBMCs. All receptors derive from a man aged 18 to 29 in good health and CMV-seropositive.

The chain links TRBV7-6 to TRBJ1-1; 7 nucleotides align to TRBD1. V shed 5 bases and J 11 bases; nucleotides not matched to a gene: 11. This CDR3 is 13 amino acids long. Germline V gene sequence: CDR1 SGHVS, CDR2 FNYEAQ. Here the CDR3 reads CASSPTTGVEAFF. For the CDR3, the DNA is TGTGCCAGCAGCCCAACAACAGGGGTGGAGGCTTTCTTT.

This chain joins TRBV19 and TRBJ2-6; the D is unclear. V lost 6 bases and J 4 bases, leaving 22 bases between the germline ends. The germline V gene has CDR1 LNHDA and CDR2 SQIVND (reference sequence). The CDR3 runs 18 residues. The CDR3 bases are TGTGCCAGTAGCCACTACGGTTTCTTATCTTCGGGGGCCAACGTCCTGACTTTC. This sequence encodes CASSHYGFLSSGANVLTF.

The gene calls are TRBV7-6 and TRBJ2-5; D not resolved. V lost 5 bases and J 1 base, leaving 2 bases between the germline ends. CDR1 SGHVS and CDR2 FNYEAQ come from the germline V gene. This CDR3 is built from 11 residues. In nucleotides, the CDR3 is TGTGCCAGCAGCCGCCAAGAGACCCAGTACTTC. This codes for CASSRQETQYF.

CDR3: CASSLLAGGSYNEQFF. The CDR3 bases are TGTGCCAGCAGTTTATTGGCGGGGGGCTCCTACAATGAGCAGTTCTTC. The chain uses TRBV27 and TRBJ2-1; TRBD2 matches 8 bases. The CDR3 spans 16 residues. CDR1 and CDR2 from the germline V gene are MNHEY and SMNVEV (reference sequence). With 1 base clipped from V and 0 bases from J, the junction kept 2 bases outside the gene matches.

The genes are TRBV27 and TRBJ1-4; D not resolved. Trimming cost V 4 bases and J 3 bases, with 6 bases left between them. CDR3 size: 13 residues. Germline CDR1 and CDR2: MNHEY and SMNVEV (reference sequence). The CDR3 here is CASSSGANEKLFF. CDR3 DNA sequence: TGTGCCAGCAGTTCCGGGGCTAATGAAAAACTGTTTTTT.

This clone turned up a few times. The chain has TRBV5-1 and TRBJ2-7; TRBD1 aligns across 10 bases. J was trimmed by 3 bases and V by 4 bases; bases with no gene match: 7. Germline V gene data show CDR1 as SGHRS and CDR2 as YFSETQ. CDR3 length: 15 residues. The CDR3 bases are TGCGCCAGCAGCGCCCTCGGGACAGGGGACTACGAGCAGTACTTC. Its translation is CASSALGTGDYEQYF.

The count of this clone is one. The rearrangement uses TRBV7-8 and TRBJ1-2, with TRBD1 as a possible D gene (5 bases). CDR1 is SGHVS and CDR2 is FQNEAQ in the germline V gene. The CDR3 is made up of 14 amino acids. Between the trimmed V and J ends, which lost 5 bases and 5 bases, there was a span of 15 bases. As DNA, the CDR3 is TGTGCCAGCAGCACAAGGACACCCGCTTATGGCTACACCTTC. Protein sequence: CASSTRTPAYGYTF.